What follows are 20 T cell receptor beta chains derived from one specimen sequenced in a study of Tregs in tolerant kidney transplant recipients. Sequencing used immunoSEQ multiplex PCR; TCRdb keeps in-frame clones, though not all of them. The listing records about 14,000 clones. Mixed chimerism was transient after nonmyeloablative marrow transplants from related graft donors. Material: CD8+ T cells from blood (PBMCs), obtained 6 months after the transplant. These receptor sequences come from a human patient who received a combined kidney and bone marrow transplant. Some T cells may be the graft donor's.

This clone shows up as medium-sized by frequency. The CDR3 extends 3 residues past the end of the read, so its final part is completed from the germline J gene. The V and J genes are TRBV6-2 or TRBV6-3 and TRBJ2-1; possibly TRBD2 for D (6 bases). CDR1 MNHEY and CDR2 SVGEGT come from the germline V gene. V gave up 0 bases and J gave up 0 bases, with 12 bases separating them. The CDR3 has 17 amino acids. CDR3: CASSYSRGGSSYNEQFF. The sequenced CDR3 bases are TGTGCCAGCAGTTACTCGAGGGGAGGCAGCTCCTACAATGAG.

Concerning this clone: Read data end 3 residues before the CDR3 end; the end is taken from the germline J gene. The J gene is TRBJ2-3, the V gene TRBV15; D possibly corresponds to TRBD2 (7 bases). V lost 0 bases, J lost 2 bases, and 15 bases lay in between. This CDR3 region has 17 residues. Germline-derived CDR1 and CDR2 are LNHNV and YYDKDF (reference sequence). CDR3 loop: CATSRDYRGAFTDTQYF. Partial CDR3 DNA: TGTGCCACCAGCAGAGATTACCGGGGGGCCTTCACAGATACG.

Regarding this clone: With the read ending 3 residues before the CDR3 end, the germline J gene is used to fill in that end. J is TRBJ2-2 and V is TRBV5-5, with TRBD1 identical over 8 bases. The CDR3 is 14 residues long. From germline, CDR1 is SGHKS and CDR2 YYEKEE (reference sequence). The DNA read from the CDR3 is TGTGCCAGCAACCAGGGGGCCTCTGAAGAAAAG. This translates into CASNQGASEEK. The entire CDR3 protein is CASNQGASEEKLFF. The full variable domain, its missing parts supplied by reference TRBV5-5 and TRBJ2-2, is DAGVTQSPTHLIKTRGQQVTLRCSPISGHKSVSWYQQVLGQGPQFIFQYYEKEERGRGNFPDRFSARQFPNYSSELNVNALLLGDSALYLCASNQGASEEKLFFGEGSRLTVL.

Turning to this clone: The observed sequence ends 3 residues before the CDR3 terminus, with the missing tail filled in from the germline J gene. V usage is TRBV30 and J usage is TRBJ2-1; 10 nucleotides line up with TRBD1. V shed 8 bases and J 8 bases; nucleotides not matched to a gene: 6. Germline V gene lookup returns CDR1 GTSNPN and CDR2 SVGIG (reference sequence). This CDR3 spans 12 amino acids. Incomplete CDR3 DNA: TGTGCCCGGGACAGGGGTTTCGATGAG. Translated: CARDRGFDE. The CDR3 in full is CARDRGFDEQFF. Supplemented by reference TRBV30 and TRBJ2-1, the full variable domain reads SQTIHQWPATLVQPVGSPLSLECTVEGTSNPNLYWYRQAAGRGLQLLFYSVGIGQISSEVPQNLSASRPQDRQFILSSKKLLLSDSGFYLCARDRGFDEQFFGPGTRLTVL.

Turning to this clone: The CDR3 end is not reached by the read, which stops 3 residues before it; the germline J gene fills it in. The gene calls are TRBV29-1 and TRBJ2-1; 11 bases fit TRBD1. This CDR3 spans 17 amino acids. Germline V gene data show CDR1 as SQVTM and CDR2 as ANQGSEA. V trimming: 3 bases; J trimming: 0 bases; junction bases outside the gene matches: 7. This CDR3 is CSVEGTGGSHSYNEQFF. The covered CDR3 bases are TGCAGCGTTGAGGGGACAGGGGGATCCCACTCCTACAATGAG.

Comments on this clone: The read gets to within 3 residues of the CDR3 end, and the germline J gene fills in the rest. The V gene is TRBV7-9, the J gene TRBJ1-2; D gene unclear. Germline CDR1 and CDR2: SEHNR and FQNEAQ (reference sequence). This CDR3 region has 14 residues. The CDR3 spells CASSSPGHSYDYTF. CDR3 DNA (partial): TGTGCCAGCAGCTCCCCTGGTCATTCCTACGAC.

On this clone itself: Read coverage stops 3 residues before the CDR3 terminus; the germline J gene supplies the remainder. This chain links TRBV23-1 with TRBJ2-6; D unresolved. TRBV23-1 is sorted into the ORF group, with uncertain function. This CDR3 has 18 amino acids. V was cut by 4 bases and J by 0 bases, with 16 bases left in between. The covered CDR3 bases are TGCGCCAGCAGTCCCATATTCGACTCTCCCTCTGGGGCCAACGTC. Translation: CASSPIFDSPSGANV. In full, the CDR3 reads CASSPIFDSPSGANVLTF.

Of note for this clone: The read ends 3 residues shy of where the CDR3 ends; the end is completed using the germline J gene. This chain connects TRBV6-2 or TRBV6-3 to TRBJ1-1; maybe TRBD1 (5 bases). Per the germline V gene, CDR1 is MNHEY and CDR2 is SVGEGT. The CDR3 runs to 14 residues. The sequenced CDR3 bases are TGTGCCAGCAGTTACGGGGCAGGGATAGGAGAA. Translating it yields CASSYGAGIGE. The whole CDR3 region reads CASSYGAGIGEAFF.

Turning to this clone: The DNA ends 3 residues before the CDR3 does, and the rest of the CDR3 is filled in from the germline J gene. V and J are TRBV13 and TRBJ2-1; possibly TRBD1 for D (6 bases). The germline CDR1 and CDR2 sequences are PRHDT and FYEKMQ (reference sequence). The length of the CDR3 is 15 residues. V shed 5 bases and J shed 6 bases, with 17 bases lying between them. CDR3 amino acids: CASSVEQGPINEQFF. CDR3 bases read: TGTGCCAGCAGCGTCGAGCAGGGGCCTATCAATGAG.

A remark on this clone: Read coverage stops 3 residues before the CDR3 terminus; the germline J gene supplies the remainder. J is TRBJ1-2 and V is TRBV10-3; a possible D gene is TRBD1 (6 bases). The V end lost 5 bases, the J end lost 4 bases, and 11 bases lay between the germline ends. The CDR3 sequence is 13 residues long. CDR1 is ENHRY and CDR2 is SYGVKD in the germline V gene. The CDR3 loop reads CAISQQGSYGYTF. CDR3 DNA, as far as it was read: TGTGCCATCAGTCAACAGGGTTCCTATGGC.

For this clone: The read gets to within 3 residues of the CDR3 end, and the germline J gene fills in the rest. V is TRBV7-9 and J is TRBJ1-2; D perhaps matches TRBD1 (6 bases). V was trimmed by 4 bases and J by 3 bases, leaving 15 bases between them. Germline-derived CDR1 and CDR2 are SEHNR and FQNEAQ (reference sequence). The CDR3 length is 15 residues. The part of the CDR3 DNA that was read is TGTGCCAGCAGCTATATCTTGGGGGCCCACTATGGC. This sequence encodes CASSYILGAHYG. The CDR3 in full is CASSYILGAHYGYTF.

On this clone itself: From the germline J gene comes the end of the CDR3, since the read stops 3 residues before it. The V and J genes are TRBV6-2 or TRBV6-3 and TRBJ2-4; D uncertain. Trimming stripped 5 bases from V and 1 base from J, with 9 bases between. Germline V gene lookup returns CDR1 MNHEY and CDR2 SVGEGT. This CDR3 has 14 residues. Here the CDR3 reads CASSKVAAKNIQYF. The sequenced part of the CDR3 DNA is TGTGCCAGCAGTAAAGTTGCGGCCAAAAACATT.

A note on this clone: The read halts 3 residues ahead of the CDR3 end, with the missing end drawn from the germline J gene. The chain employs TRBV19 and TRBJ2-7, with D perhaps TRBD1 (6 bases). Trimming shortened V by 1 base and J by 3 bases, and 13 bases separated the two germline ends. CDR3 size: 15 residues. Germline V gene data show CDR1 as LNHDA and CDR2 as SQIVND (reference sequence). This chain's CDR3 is CASSIGSPGDYEQYF. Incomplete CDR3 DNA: TGTGCCAGTAGTATAGGTTCTCCAGGGGACTACGAG.

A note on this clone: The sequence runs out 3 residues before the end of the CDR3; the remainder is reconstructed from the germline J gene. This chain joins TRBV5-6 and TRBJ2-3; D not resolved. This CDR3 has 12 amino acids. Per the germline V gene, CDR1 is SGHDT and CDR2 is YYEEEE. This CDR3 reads CASSSYQETQYF. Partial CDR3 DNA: TGTGCCAGCAGCTCCTACCAAGAGACG.

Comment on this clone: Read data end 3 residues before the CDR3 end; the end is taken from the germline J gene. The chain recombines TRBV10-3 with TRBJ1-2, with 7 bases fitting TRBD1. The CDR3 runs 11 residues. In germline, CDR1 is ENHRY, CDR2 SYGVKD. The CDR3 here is CATGTDPGYTF. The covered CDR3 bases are TGTGCCACCGGGACAGACCCGGGC.

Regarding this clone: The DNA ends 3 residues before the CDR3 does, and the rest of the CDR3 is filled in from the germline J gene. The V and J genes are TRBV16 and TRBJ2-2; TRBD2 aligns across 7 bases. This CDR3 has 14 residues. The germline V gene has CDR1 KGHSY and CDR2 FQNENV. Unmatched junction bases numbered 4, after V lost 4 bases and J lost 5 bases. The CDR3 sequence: CASSLAGETGELFF. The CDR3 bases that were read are TGTGCCAGCAGCCTAGCGGGTGAGACCGGGGAG.

The sequenced part of the CDR3 DNA is TGTGCCAGCAGCTTGACTAGCGGGTACAATGAG. Translation: CASSLTSGYNE. The complete CDR3 sequence is CASSLTSGYNEQFF. The rearrangement links TRBV5-6 to TRBJ2-1; 9 nucleotides agree with TRBD2. The read finishes 3 residues shy of the CDR3 end, and the germline J gene is used to complete it. CDR1 is SGHDT and CDR2 is YYEEEE in the germline V gene. The V and J ends lost 1 base and 4 bases, in that order; junction bases with no gene match: 0. The CDR3 length is 14 residues.

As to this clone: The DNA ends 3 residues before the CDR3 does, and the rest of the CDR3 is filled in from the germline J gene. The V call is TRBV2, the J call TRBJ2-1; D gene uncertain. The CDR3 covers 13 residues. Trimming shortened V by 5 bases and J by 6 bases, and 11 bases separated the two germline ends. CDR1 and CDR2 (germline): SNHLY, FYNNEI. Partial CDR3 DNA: TGTGCCAGCAGTCTACCATATTCCAATGAG. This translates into CASSLPYSNE. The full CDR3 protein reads CASSLPYSNEQFF. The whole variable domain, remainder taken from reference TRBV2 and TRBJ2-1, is EPEVTQTPSHQVTQMGQEVILRCVPISNHLYFYWYRQILGQKVEFLVSFYNNEISEKSEIFDDQFSVERPDGSNFTLKIRSTKLEDSAMYFCASSLPYSNEQFFGPGTRLTVL.

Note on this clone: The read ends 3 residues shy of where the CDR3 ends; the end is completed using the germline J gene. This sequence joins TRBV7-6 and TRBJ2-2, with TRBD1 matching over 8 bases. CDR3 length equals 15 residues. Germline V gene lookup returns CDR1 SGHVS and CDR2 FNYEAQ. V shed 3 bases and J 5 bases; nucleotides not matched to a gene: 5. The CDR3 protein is CASSFGQGWTGELFF. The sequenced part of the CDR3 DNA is TGTGCCAGCAGCTTCGGACAGGGATGGACCGGGGAG.

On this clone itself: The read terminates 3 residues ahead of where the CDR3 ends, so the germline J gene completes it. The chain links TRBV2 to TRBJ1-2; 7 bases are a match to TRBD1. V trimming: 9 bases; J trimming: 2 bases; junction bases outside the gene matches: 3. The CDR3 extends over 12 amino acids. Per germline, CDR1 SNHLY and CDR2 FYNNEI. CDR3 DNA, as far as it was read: TGTGCCAGTAGGGGACAGAACTATGGC. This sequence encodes CASRGQNYG. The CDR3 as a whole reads CASRGQNYGYTF.